This T cell receptor (beta chain) was captured in a study of cytomegalovirus exposure and HLA in healthy donors. The primer mix had 60 Vbeta and 13 Jbeta primers. This table comes from immunoSEQ multiplex PCR, and its TCRdb copy is limited to in-frame clones, with some not included. This table holds roughly 120,000 clones, 70% to 75% found once. V gave up 3 bases and J gave up 4 bases; unmatched junction bases: 5. Germline V lookup: CDR1 SEHNR, CDR2 FQNEAQ (reference sequence). The CDR3 spans 15 residues. This clone was counted a single time. The sample comprised PBMCs. The source of this sequence is a woman in her thirties or forties in good health and CMV-seronegative. The gene calls are TRBV7-9 and TRBJ2-1, with 8 bases identical to TRBD2. CDR3 loop: CASSLRGELYNEQFF. The CDR3, as DNA: TGTGCCAGCAGCTTGCGGGGGGAACTTTACAATGAGCAGTTCTTC.